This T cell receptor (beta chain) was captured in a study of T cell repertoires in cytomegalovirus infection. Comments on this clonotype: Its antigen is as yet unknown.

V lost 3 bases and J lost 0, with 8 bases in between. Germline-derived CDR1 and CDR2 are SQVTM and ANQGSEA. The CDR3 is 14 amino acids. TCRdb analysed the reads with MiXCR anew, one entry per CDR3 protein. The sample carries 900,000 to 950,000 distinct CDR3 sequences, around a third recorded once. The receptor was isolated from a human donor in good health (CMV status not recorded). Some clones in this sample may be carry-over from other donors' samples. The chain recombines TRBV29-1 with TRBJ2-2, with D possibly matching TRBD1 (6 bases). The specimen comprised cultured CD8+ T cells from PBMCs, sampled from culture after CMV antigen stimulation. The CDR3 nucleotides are TGCAGCGTTGACAGGGGCTCGAACACCGGGGAGCTGTTTTTT. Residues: CSVDRGSNTGELFF.